A single sample is the source of the 5 T cell receptor beta chains below, sequenced in a study of control samples from healthy donors and cancer patients. Sequencing used immunoSEQ multiplex PCR; TCRdb keeps in-frame clones, though not all of them. The sample consists of 29,000 or so clones, around 90% of them appearing once. Sequences were obtained from formalin-fixed, paraffin-embedded tissue. The source of these receptors is a female donor with melanoma.

The chain joins TRBV27 to TRBJ2-7; TRBD2 might be the D (6 bases). V gave up 6 bases and J gave up 6 bases, with 18 bases separating them. From germline, CDR1 is MNHEY and CDR2 SMNVEV (reference sequence). This CDR3 comprises 14 residues. In nucleotides, the CDR3 is TGTGCCAGCAGAGACGGGGGAGGTGGAGTCGAGCAGTACTTC. Amino acids: CASRDGGGGVEQYF.

This chain joins TRBV5-1 and TRBJ2-7; 8 bases map to TRBD2. This CDR3 region has 15 residues. Germline CDR1 and CDR2: SGHRS and YFSETQ. Trimming removed 4 bases from V and 0 bases from J; junction bases left unmatched: 6. The CDR3: CASSLGTSLSYEQYF. CDR3 bases: TGCGCCAGCAGCCTTGGGACTAGTCTCTCCTACGAGCAGTACTTC.

The chain recombines TRBV18 with TRBJ2-5; tentatively, D is TRBD1 (6 bases). CDR1 is KGHSH, CDR2 LQKENI, per germline. The length of the CDR3 is 16 residues. V lost 0 bases, J lost 5 bases, and 16 bases lay in between. The CDR3 DNA reads TGTGCCAGCTCACCACCTCGGGCAGGGGAAATGGAGACCCAGTACTTC. It specifies CASSPPRAGEMETQYF.

The rearrangement joins TRBV4-1 to TRBJ2-5; TRBD1 is a possible D gene (5 bases). Trimming cost V 1 base and J 5 bases, with 14 bases left between them. Germline lookup yields CDR1 MGHRA and CDR2 YSYEKL. This CDR3 comprises 15 residues. This chain's CDR3 is CASSQVLRDQETQYF. The CDR3 DNA sequence: TGCGCCAGCAGCCAAGTTCTCAGGGATCAGGAGACCCAGTACTTC.

The CDR3 is CASSPVVGGYEQYF. For the CDR3, the DNA is TGTGCCAGCAGCCCTGTGGTGGGGGGTTACGAGCAGTACTTC. V is TRBV28 and J is TRBJ2-7; TRBD2 might be the D (6 bases). V shed 6 bases and J shed 4 bases, with 16 bases lying between them. Germline-derived CDR1 and CDR2 are MDHEN and SYDVKM. CDR3 length equals 14 residues. The variable domain in full, with the rest retrieved from reference TRBV28 and TRBJ2-7, is DVKVTQSSRYLVKRTGEKVFLECVQDMDHENMFWYRQDPGLGLRLIYFSYDVKMKEKGDIPEGYSVSREKKERFSLILESASTNQTSMYLCASSPVVGGYEQYFGPGTRLTVT.